This is a list of T cell receptor beta chains from one sample in a study of blood T cell repertoires in COVID-19. Sequenced by immunoSEQ multiplex PCR; TCRdb stores in-frame clones only, minus some. Here the sample spans over 200,000 clones, around 83% being singletons. Specimen: peripheral blood. The source of these receptors is a woman between 50 and 59 years old with acute or convalescent COVID-19. The CDR3 runs from the conserved cysteine through the conserved F or W. Fields, in order: clone size, V gene, D gene, J gene, CDR3 DNA, CDR3 protein. The D gene is left open where the match is weak. Clone size, where shown, is once, few, many, or a class for clones that have expanded.

NA	TRBV28	NA	TRBJ2-1	TGTGCCAGCAGCGAATCTTACGATCTTTTTACCCGCGGAGGGGGGGGGCAGTTCTTC	CASSESYDLFTRGGGGQFF
once	TRBV7-6	TRBD1	TRBJ2-1	TGTGCCAGCAGCCCCCGGACAGGGGGCGCGGGCAATGAGCAGTTCTTC	CASSPRTGGAGNEQFF
NA	TRBV10-3	NA	TRBJ2-7	TGTGCCATCGCCCGGGACAAAGCCTACGAGCAGTACTTC	CAIARDKAYEQYF
NA	TRBV9	NA	TRBJ2-1	TGTGCCAGCAGCCCCGGTGACAGGAGTTCCTACAATGAGCAGTTCTTC	CASSPGDRSSYNEQFF
NA	TRBV4-2	TRBD2	TRBJ2-1	TGTGCCAGCAGCCCCCCGGGGACTAGCGGGCGGAACAATGAGCAGTTCTTC	CASSPPGTSGRNNEQFF
NA	TRBV20-1	NA	TRBJ2-5	TGCAGTGCGGTTAGACAAGAGACCCAGTACTTC	CSAVRQETQYF
once	TRBV6-5	TRBD1	TRBJ1-3	TGTGCCAGCAGGACCCAGGGGGCGCGTGGAAACACCATATATTTT	CASRTQGARGNTIYF
NA	TRBV1	NA	TRBJ2-1	TGCACCAGCACCCAACAGGTCCAGGTAGCGGACAATGAGCAGTTCTTC	CTSTQQVQVADNEQFF
NA	TRBV2	TRBD2	TRBJ2-3	TGTGCCAGCAGGGGAGGGCCAAGTAGCACAGATACGCAGTATTTT	CASRGGPSSTDTQYF
NA	TRBV19	NA	TRBJ2-2	TGTGCCAGTAGTATTTCCAGTGTCAGCACCGGGGAGCTGTTTTTT	CASSISSVSTGELFF
NA	TRBV19	NA	TRBJ2-3	TGTGCCAGTAGTCCACGACTATTTTCAGTTAAAACAGATACGCAGTATTTT	CASSPRLFSVKTDTQYF
NA	TRBV28	TRBD1	TRBJ1-1	TGTGCCAGCAGTTCCCCCAGGGGGAGCACTGAAGCTTTCTTT	CASSSPRGSTEAFF
NA	TRBV6-5	NA	TRBJ2-7	TGTGCCAGCAGTCGGACCCAGGGAAGCTCCTACGAGCAGTACTTC	CASSRTQGSSYEQYF
NA	TRBV5-1	TRBD1	TRBJ2-6	TGCGCCAGCAGCTTGGAGGGGACAGGGTTCCACTCTGGGGCCAACGTCCTGACTTTC	CASSLEGTGFHSGANVLTF
NA	TRBV2	NA	TRBJ2-1	TGTGCCAGCAGTGTCGTGGGCGGGAACCTTGAGCAGTTCTTC	CASSVVGGNLEQFF
once	TRBV3-1/TRBV3-2	TRBD2	TRBJ2-1	TGTGCCAGCACCCAGACACGTCCGTGGACTAGCGGATACAATGAGCAGTTCTTC	CASTQTRPWTSGYNEQFF
NA	TRBV5-4	TRBD1	TRBJ1-3	TGTGCCAGCAGCTCCCCAGACAGGGCCTCTGGAAACACCATATATTTT	CASSSPDRASGNTIYF
NA	TRBV29-1	NA	TRBJ2-5	TGCAGCGTTGAACAAGAACTAGCTGGAGAGACCCAGTACTTC	CSVEQELAGETQYF
NA	TRBV14	NA	TRBJ2-2	TGTGCCAGCAGCCATCAGGGGGGAGCGTCGGACGGGGAGCTGTTTTTT	CASSHQGGASDGELFF
once	TRBV19	NA	TRBJ1-4	TGTGCCAGTACCCCGGATTTACGGGGAGAAAAACTGTTTTTT	CASTPDLRGEKLFF
NA	TRBV7-3	TRBD1	TRBJ2-5	TGTGCCAGCAGTGTGGGACAGGGGGTCTCAGGAGAGACCCAGTACTTC	CASSVGQGVSGETQYF
NA	TRBV5-1	NA	TRBJ1-1	TGCGCCAGCAGCTATCGGGGGGGCACTGAAGCTTTCTTT	CASSYRGGTEAFF
NA	TRBV7-2	TRBD1	TRBJ1-2	TGTGCCAGCAGCCCGGAGGGACAGACAGGGTATGGCTACACCTTC	CASSPEGQTGYGYTF
once	TRBV11-3	NA	TRBJ2-3	TGTGCCAGCAGCTTAGCCTACACAGATACGCAGTATTTT	CASSLAYTDTQYF
NA	TRBV5-5	NA	TRBJ2-1	TGTGCCAGCAGCTTGGGGTGGTCGGGCAATGAGCAGTTCTTC	CASSLGWSGNEQFF
NA	TRBV27	NA	TRBJ1-2	TGTGCCAGCAGTCCTCGGGCTAACTATGGCTACACCTTC	CASSPRANYGYTF
NA	TRBV5-1	TRBD2	TRBJ2-7	TGCGCCAGCAGCTCTAGGACTAGCGGGAGTGGATACGAGCAGTACTTC	CASSSRTSGSGYEQYF
NA	TRBV28	NA	TRBJ1-3	TGTGCCAGCATGTACAGCGGAAACACCATATATTTT	CASMYSGNTIYF
NA	TRBV21-1	NA	TRBJ2-2	TGTGCCAGCAGCAAGATCCTAGGACAGGGGGTAACCGGGGAGCTGTTTTTT	CASSKILGQGVTGELFF
once	TRBV19	TRBD2	TRBJ2-3	TGTGCCAGTAGTATAAAGCCGCCGGGACTAGCGTCCACAGATACGCAGTATTTT	CASSIKPPGLASTDTQYF